This T cell receptor beta chain comes out of a study of T cells in Graves' hyperthyroidism and ophthalmopathy (dated 2019 in TCRdb). Looking at the study overall: Peripheral blood samples were taken at initial diagnosis, before any treatment was given. To identify distinguishing TCR V-J signatures, a discovery cohort of about 100 patients was used, comprising 43 with Graves' ophthalmopathy and around 60 with stable Graves' hyperthyroidism. Prospective prediction of ophthalmopathy was tested in an independent validation cohort of about 19 hyperthyroidism patients and some 17 patients who later progressed to ophthalmopathy. The approximately 95 discovery patients were divided at random into training and test sets in a 7:3 ratio. Thyroid tissue and blood T-cell repertoires from about 6 Graves' hyperthyroidism patients were also compared in the study. Once sampling was done, hyperthyroidism patients were given methimazole at a starting dose of 30 mg daily, whereas ophthalmopathy patients were given high-dose intravenous methylprednisolone. TCR Vbeta CDR3 sequencing of 120 to 150 peripheral blood samples (approximately 44 ophthalmopathy, over 70 hyperthyroidism and roughly 17 progressor patients) is reported in the paper.

The TCR beta CDR3 regions were amplified from the RNA transcripts. For the first round of RT-PCR on the TCR CDR3, the HTBI primer set was used together with the Qiagen OneStep RT-PCR kit. Libraries were constructed in a second round of multiplex PCR, after which size selection and purification were carried out. The libraries were sequenced on an Illumina HiSeq2000 using paired-end 100 bp reads. On the study's bioinformatics: SOAPnuke was used to process the raw data, throwing out any read that contained adapters or uncalled bases, had a mean Phred below 15, or lacked an exact constant-primer or identifier match. COPE v1.2.5 was used to merge high-quality paired reads, and clonotypes were defined as unique nucleotide sequences. MiTCR v1.1 was used to align the clonotypes against IMGT TRBV, TRBD and TRBJ reference segments. Only V-J combinations with frequency above 0.0001, covering about 99% of repertoires, were analysed. A TCS score was defined as the ratio between F50 (clonal expansion) and ExV (chaos), using BLOSUM62-based TCRdist between CDR3 peptides within each V-J. Welch's t-statistics and random forest reduced around 510 V-J features to 10 to 15, which were used in a naive Bayes classifier (R e1071). The raw public reads went through TCRdb reprocessing: fastp at Q25, MiXCR clone calling, in-frame beta chains kept. Entries that share a CDR3 protein sequence are merged under the most common genes and DNA. The V and J calls were determined by TCRdb, not by the authors. The sample has around 600,000 distinct CDR3 sequences on record, approximately 15% of them singletons. The ten largest make up around 13% of the sample.

From its cysteine to its phenylalanine, the CDR3 spans 14 amino acids. The sequence is cut down to CDR3 DNA, 42 bases in frame from base 1. The CDR1 and CDR2 encoded by the germline V gene are SGHTA and FQGNSA. V ends up 7 bases short and J 2 bases short, with an unmatched junction base count of 4. Ten or more counts support this clonotype. This clone's antigen is unknown. Base qualities are not provided; no much larger clone lies one nucleotide away. Moderately to severely active disease, a Clinical Activity Score of at least 3, a NOSPECS grade of at least 4, and a duration under 3 months were present in ophthalmopathy patients. The study excluded patients with uncontrolled infections, other autoimmune diseases, pregnancy or lactation. Diagnoses relied on clinical symptoms, serum thyroxine and TRAb, thyroid ultrasound and orbital computed tomography. Ficoll-Paque density gradient centrifugation was used to isolate PBMCs from approximately 11 ml of fresh peripheral blood. Total RNA was extracted with Trizol reagent, and quality was checked on an Agilent 2100 Bioanalyzer.

Points the paper makes about the study in general: In validation, the model predicted progression to ophthalmopathy a median of roughly 6.1 months before onset, with over 55% sensitivity and 72.22% specificity. Most expanded thyroid clonotypes (frequency above 0.001) were also detected in blood, suggesting blood repertoires may reflect thyroid immune responses. Ophthalmopathy was separated from stable hyperthyroidism by a 13 V-J signature model, with approximately 89% sensitivity and approximately 81% specificity obtained in cross-validation and 80%/75% obtained in testing. No statistical method was used to fix the sample size in advance, and group allocation was not hidden from the investigators.

The sequencing sample was made of blood. The chain uses TRBV7-2 and TRBJ2-5, and 10 junctional nucleotides match TRBD1. This receptor was identified in a woman aged 50 to 60 with Graves' ophthalmopathy. The bases are TGTGCCAGCACCGGGACAGGGGAACAAGAGACCCAGTACTTC. It is translated as CASTGTGEQETQYF.